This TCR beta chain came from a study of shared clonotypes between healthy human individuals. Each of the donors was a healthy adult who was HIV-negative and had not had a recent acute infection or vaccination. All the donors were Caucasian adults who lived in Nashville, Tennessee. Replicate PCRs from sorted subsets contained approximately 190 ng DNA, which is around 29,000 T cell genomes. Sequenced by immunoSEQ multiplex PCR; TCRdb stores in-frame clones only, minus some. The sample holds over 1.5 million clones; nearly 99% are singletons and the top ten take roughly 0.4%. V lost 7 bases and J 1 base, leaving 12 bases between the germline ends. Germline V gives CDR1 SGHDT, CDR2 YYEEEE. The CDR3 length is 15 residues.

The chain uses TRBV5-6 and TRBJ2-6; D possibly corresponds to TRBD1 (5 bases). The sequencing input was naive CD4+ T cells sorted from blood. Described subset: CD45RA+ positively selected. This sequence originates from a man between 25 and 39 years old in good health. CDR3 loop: CASGAQASGANVLTF. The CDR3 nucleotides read TGTGCCAGCGGGGCACAGGCGTCTGGGGCCAACGTCCTGACTTTC. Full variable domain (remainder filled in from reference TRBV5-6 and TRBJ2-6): DAGVTQSPTHLIKTRGQQVTLRCSPKSGHDTVSWYQQALGQGPQFIFQYYEEEERQRGNFPDRFSGHQFPNYSSELNVNALLLGDSALYLCASGAQASGANVLTFGAGSRLTVL.